This T cell receptor (beta chain) was retrieved from a study of blood T cell repertoires in COVID-19. The ends lost 6 bases at V and 7 bases at J; junction bases unmatched: 3. The CDR3 sequence is 13 residues long. Measured with immunoSEQ multiplex PCR; TCRdb has only the in-frame clones, and not every one. The sample holds approximately 530,000 clones, roughly 89% seen once. What was sequenced was peripheral blood. This chain uses TRBV12-3 or TRBV12-4 with TRBJ2-4; the match to TRBD1 covers 10 bases. This clonotype was sampled from a woman between 45 and 60 years old with COVID-19, enrolled during active disease. The CDR3 protein is CASRPTGGNIQYF. CDR3 in DNA: TGTGCCAGCAGACCGACAGGGGGCAACATTCAGTACTTC.